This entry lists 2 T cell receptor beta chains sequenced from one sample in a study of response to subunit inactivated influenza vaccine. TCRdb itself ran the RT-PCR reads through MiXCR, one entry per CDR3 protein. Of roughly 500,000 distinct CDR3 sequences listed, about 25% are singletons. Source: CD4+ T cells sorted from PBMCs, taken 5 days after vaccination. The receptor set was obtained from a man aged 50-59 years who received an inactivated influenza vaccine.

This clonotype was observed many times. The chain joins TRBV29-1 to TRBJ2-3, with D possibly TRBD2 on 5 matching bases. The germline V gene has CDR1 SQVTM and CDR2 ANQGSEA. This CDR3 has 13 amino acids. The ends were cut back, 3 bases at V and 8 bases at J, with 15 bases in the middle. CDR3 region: CSVEASNSGTQYF. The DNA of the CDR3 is TGCAGCGTTGAGGCTAGCAATTCCGGTACGCAGTATTTT.

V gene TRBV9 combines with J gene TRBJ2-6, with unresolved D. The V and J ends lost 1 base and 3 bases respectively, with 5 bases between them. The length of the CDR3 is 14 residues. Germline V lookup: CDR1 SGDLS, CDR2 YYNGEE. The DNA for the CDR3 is TGTGCCAGCAGCGTAAGTCTTGGGGCCAACGTCCTGACTTTC. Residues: CASSVSLGANVLTF. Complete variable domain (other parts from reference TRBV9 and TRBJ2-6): DSGVTQTPKHLITATGQRVTLRCSPRSGDLSVYWYQQSLDQGLQFLIQYYNGEERAKGNILERFSAQQFPDLHSELNLSSLELGDSALYFCASSVSLGANVLTFGAGSRLTVL.